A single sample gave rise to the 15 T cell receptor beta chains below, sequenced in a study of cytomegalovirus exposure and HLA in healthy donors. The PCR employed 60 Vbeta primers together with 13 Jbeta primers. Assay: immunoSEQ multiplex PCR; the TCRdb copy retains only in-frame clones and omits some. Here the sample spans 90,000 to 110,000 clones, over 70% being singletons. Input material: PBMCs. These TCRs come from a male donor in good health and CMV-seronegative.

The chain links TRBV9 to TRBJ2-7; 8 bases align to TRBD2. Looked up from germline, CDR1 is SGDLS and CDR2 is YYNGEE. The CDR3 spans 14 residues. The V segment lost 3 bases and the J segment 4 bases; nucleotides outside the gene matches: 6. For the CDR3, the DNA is TGTGCCAGCAGCGCGGGACTAGGGGAGTACGAGCAGTACTTC. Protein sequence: CASSAGLGEYEQYF.

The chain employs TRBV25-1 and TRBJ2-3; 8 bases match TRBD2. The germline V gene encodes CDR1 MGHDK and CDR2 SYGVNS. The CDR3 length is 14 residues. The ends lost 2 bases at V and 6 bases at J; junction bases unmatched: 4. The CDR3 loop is CASSEAGGVDTQYF. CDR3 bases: TGTGCCAGCAGTGAAGCGGGAGGAGTGGATACGCAGTATTTT.

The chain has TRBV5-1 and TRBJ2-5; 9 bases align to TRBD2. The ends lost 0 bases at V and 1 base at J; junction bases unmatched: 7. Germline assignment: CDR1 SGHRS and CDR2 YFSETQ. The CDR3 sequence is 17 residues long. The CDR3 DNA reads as TGCGCCAGCAGCTTGGGAGGACTAGCGAACCGCCAAGAGACCCAGTACTTC. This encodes CASSLGGLANRQETQYF.

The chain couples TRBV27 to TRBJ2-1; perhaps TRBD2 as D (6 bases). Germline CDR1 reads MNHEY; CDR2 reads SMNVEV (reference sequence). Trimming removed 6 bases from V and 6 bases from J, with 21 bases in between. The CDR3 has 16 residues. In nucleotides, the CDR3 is TGTGCCAGCAGCCCCTTCGAGAGGACTATCTCCAATGAGCAGTTCTTC. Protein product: CASSPFERTISNEQFF.

In DNA, the CDR3 is TGCGCCAGCAGCCCCCGACAGGGATCCCCTGAAGCTTTCTTT. Translated: CASSPRQGSPEAFF. This chain uses TRBV5-1 with TRBJ1-1; 7 bases match TRBD1. CDR1 is SGHRS and CDR2 is YFSETQ in the germline V gene. Trimming at V came to 4 bases and at J to 6 bases, leaving 9 bases not matched to a gene. There are 14 residues in the CDR3.

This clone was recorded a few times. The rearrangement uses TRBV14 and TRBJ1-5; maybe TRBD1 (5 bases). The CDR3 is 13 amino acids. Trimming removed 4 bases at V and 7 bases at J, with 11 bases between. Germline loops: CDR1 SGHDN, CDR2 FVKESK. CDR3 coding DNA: TGTGCCAGCAGCCTCTGGGAGGGGCAGCCCCAGCATTTT. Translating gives CASSLWEGQPQHF. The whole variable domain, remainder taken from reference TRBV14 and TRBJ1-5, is EAGVTQFPSHSVIEKGQTVTLRCDPISGHDNLYWYRRVMGKEIKFLLHFVKESKQDESGMPNNRFLAERTGGTYSTLKVQPAELEDSGVYFCASSLWEGQPQHFGDGTRLSIL.

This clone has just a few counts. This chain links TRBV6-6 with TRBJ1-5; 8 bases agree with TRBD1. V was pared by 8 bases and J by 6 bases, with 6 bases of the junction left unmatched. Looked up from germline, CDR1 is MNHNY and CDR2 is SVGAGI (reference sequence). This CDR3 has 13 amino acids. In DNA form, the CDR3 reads TGTGCCAGCGCTGGACAGGGTGGTCAGCCCCAGCATTTT. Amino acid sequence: CASAGQGGQPQHF.

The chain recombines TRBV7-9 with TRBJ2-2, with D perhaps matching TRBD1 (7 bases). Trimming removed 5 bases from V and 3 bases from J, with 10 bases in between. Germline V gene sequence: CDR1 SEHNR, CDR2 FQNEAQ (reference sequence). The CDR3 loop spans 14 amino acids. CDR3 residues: CASSQGGHTGELFF. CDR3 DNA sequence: TGTGCCAGCAGCCAGGGGGGTCACACCGGGGAGCTGTTTTTT.

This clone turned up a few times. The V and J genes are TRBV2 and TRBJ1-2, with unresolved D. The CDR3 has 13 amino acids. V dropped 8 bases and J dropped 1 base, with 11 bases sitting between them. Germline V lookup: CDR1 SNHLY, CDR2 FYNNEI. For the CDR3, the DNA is TGTGCCAGCTTCGAAGACTTTAACTATGGCTACACCTTC. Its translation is CASFEDFNYGYTF. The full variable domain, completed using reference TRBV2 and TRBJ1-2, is EPEVTQTPSHQVTQMGQEVILRCVPISNHLYFYWYRQILGQKVEFLVSFYNNEISEKSEIFDDQFSVERPDGSNFTLKIRSTKLEDSAMYFCASFEDFNYGYTFGSGTRLTVV.

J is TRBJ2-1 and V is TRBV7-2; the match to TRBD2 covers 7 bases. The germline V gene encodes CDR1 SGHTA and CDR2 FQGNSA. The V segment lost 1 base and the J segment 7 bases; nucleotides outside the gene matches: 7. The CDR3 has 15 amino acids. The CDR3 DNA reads TGTGCCAGCAGCTTAGGGGGCGGGAGTCTTAATGAGCAGTTCTTC. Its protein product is CASSLGGGSLNEQFF.

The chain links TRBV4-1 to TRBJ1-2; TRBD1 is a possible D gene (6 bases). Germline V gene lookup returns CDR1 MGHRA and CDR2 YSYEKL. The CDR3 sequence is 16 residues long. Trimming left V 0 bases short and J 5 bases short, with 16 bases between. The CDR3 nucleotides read TGCGCCAGCAGCCAAGATCGGACAGCTCACGATTATGGCTACACCTTC. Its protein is CASSQDRTAHDYGYTF.

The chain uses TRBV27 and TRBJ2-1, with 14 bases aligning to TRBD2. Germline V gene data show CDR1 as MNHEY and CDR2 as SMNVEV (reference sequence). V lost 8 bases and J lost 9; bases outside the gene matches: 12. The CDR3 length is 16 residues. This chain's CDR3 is CASRQGLAGERGEQFF. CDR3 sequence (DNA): TGTGCCAGCCGACAGGGACTAGCGGGAGAAAGGGGTGAGCAGTTCTTC.

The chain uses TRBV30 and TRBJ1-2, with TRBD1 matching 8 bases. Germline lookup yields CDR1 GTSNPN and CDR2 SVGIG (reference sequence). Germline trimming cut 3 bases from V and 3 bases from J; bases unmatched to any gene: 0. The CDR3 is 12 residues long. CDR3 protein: CAWRTGDYGYTF. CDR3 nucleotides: TGTGCCTGGAGGACAGGGGACTATGGCTACACCTTC.

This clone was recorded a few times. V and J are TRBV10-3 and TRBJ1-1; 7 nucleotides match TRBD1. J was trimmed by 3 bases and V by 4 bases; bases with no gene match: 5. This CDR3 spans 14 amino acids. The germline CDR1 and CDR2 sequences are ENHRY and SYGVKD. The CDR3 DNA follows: TGTGCCATCAGTGGACAGGGCGGGGACACTGAAGCTTTCTTT. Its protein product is CAISGQGGDTEAFF.

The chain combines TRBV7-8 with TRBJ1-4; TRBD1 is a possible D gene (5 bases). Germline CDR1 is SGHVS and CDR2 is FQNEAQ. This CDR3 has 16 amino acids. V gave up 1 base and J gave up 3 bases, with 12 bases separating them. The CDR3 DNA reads TGTGCCAGCAGCTTAGAGCTCGCGGGGGCTAATGAAAAACTGTTTTTT. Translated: CASSLELAGANEKLFF.